This T cell receptor (beta chain) derives from a study of blood T cells in healthy people across ages. Primers used in a second PCR of roughly 6 to 12 cycles were a sample-barcoded 5' primer and a J-beta primer mix. MiXCR was run by TCRdb on the 5' RACE reads, yielding one entry per CDR3 protein. The sample lists over a million distinct CDR3 sequences; 42% were seen once. Collection of 9.5 to 10 milliliters of peripheral blood was performed for each donor. This clonotype has a handful of counts. In germline, CDR1 is LGHNA, CDR2 YNFKEQ. The CDR3 totals 15 residues. V was clipped by 4 bases and J by 6 bases, with 15 bases between them.

The chain links TRBV4-2 to TRBJ2-2, with D tentatively TRBD1 or TRBD2 (5 bases each). The clonotype comes from a woman between 18 and 29 years old in good health. Specimen: blood. CDR3 DNA: TGTGCCAGCAGCCTAGAGGGAAAAGGGGCCGGGGAGCTGTTTTTT. The encoded protein is CASSLEGKGAGELFF.